One and the same sample provided the 28 T cell receptor beta chains below, sequenced in a study of T cell changes during pregnancy in multiple sclerosis. The table came from immunoSEQ multiplex PCR; TCRdb's copy has only in-frame clones and leaves some out. The sample lists fewer than 130,000 clones, approximately 91% occurring once. The input for sequencing was peripheral blood, taken after pregnancy. The receptors derive from a female donor with multiple sclerosis, enrolled in a pregnancy study.

CDR3 coding DNA: TGTGCCAGCCCGTCGGACTATAGCGCAGATACGCAGTATTTT. This sequence encodes CASPSDYSADTQYF. The chain is built from TRBV2 and TRBJ2-3, with a possible D match to TRBD2 (6 bases). The CDR3 extends over 14 amino acids. Trimming removed 8 bases from V and 4 bases from J, with 16 bases in between. Germline V gene data show CDR1 as SNHLY and CDR2 as FYNNEI.

This clone appeared a single time. This chain connects TRBV27 to TRBJ2-7; 7 bases fit TRBD2. The CDR3 contains 13 residues. CDR1 MNHEY and CDR2 SMNVEV come from the germline V gene (reference sequence). The trim removed 6 bases at V and 4 bases at J, leaving 6 bases unmatched. CDR3 sequence: CASSPWGGYEQYF. CDR3 nucleotides: TGTGCCAGCAGCCCCTGGGGGGGTTACGAGCAGTACTTC.

The count of this clone is one. A read error may produce the germline difference seen at one junction end. V and J are TRBV4-1 and TRBJ2-7, with TRBD1 identical over 8 bases. CDR3 length: 21 amino acids. CDR1 MGHRA and CDR2 YSYEKL come from the germline V gene. DNA for the CDR3: TGCGCCAGCAGCCAAGGTGGGGCTGGACAGGGAAATGTAAAGGGCTCCCACGAGCAGTACTTC. This codes for CASSQGGAGQGNVKGSHEQYF.

The chain carries TRBV29-1 and TRBJ2-3; 8 nucleotides align to TRBD2. Germline V CDR1 and CDR2: SQVTM, ANQGSEA. V lost 2 bases, J lost 2 bases, and 12 bases stayed unmatched. The CDR3 spans 17 residues. This CDR3 is CSVENTGTRKNTDTQYF. The CDR3 nucleotides are TGCAGCGTTGAAAATACCGGGACTAGGAAAAACACAGATACGCAGTATTTT.

The CDR3 protein is CASSFGTVSEKLFF. The CDR3 coding sequence is TGTGCCAGCAGCTTCGGGACAGTAAGTGAAAAACTGTTTTTT. This chain connects TRBV7-2 to TRBJ1-4, with 7 bases that match TRBD1. The CDR3 contains 14 residues. Unmatched junction bases numbered 5, after V lost 3 bases and J lost 7 bases. The germline V gene has CDR1 SGHTA and CDR2 FQGNSA.

This clone appeared once. The genes are TRBV6-5 and TRBJ1-4; D uncertain. The germline V gene encodes CDR1 MNHEY and CDR2 SVGAGI. V gave up 4 bases and J gave up 5 bases, with 11 bases separating them. The CDR3 is 14 residues long. The CDR3 sequence is CASSSSPENEKLFF. The CDR3 DNA is TGTGCCAGCAGTTCTAGCCCAGAAAATGAAAAACTGTTTTTT.

This clone has just a few counts. This sequence joins TRBV10-2 and TRBJ1-5; no firm D call. V was shortened by 3 bases and J by 4 bases, with 4 bases between the two germline ends. CDR1 WSHSY and CDR2 SAAADI come from the germline V gene. The CDR3 runs 12 residues. For the CDR3, the DNA is TGCGCCAGCAGTGATTCGAATCAGCCCCAGCATTTT. Residues: CASSDSNQPQHF.

V usage is TRBV14 and J usage is TRBJ1-1; possibly TRBD1 for D (6 bases). The CDR3 has 16 amino acids. Germline CDR1 reads SGHDN; CDR2 reads FVKESK. Trimming stripped 2 bases from V and 1 base from J, with 14 bases between. The CDR3 sequence: CASSQWQGTSNTEAFF. The CDR3 nucleotides are TGTGCCAGCAGCCAATGGCAGGGGACCTCGAACACTGAAGCTTTCTTT.

Written as DNA, the CDR3 is TGTGCCAGCAGTCTCGGACTATCCCCCTACGAGCAGTACTTC. It encodes CASSLGLSPYEQYF. This chain links TRBV28 with TRBJ2-7, with D possibly TRBD2 on 6 matching bases. Deletions cut 5 bases from V and 2 bases from J, with 13 bases between. The CDR3 is 14 residues long. Looked up from germline, CDR1 is MDHEN and CDR2 is SYDVKM. Supplemented by reference TRBV28 and TRBJ2-7, the full variable domain reads DVKVTQSSRYLVKRTGEKVFLECVQDMDHENMFWYRQDPGLGLRLIYFSYDVKMKEKGDIPEGYSVSREKKERFSLILESASTNQTSMYLCASSLGLSPYEQYFGPGTRLTVT.

The chain is built from TRBV6-4 and TRBJ2-3, with 7 bases that match TRBD2. The CDR3 is 14 amino acids. The V segment lost 2 bases and the J segment 1 base; nucleotides outside the gene matches: 0. Germline CDR1 is MRHNA and CDR2 is SNTAGT. The CDR3 here is CASSDSGGTDTQYF. The CDR3 DNA is TGTGCCAGCAGTGACAGCGGGGGCACAGATACGCAGTATTTT.

The genes are TRBV29-1 and TRBJ2-3; D is perhaps TRBD1 (6 bases). The CDR3 contains 14 residues. Trimming shortened V by 6 bases and J by 2 bases, and 15 bases separated the two germline ends. The germline V gene encodes CDR1 SQVTM and CDR2 ANQGSEA. This CDR3 reads CSVRLGQSTDTQYF. The CDR3 DNA reads TGCAGCGTCCGCCTAGGACAGTCCACAGATACGCAGTATTTT.

The chain employs TRBV2 and TRBJ2-3; 7 nucleotides line up with TRBD1. This CDR3 has 16 residues. The germline V gene encodes CDR1 SNHLY and CDR2 FYNNEI. J lost 1 base, V lost 3 bases, and 7 bases had no gene match. The DNA of the CDR3 is TGTGCCAGCAGTGACCCGACAGGGTCCCGCACAGATACGCAGTATTTT. It is translated as CASSDPTGSRTDTQYF.

CDR3 nucleotide sequence: TGCAGCGTTGAAGCCTACCGGGACACCCAAGAGACCCAGTACTTC. Residues: CSVEAYRDTQETQYF. The V gene is TRBV29-1, the J gene TRBJ2-5; TRBD1 is a possible D gene (6 bases). CDR1 SQVTM and CDR2 ANQGSEA come from the germline V gene. V lost 1 base and J lost 1, with 13 bases in between. This CDR3 has 15 residues.

The V and J genes are TRBV5-4 and TRBJ2-5; 8 bases agree with TRBD1. The V gene end was trimmed by 3 bases and the J gene end by 3 bases; junction bases not matched to a gene: 10. Looked up from germline, CDR1 is SGHNT and CDR2 is YYREEE (reference sequence). This CDR3 region has 16 residues. The CDR3 DNA reads TGTGCCAGCAGCTCTCGGACAGGGACGGGAGAAGAGACCCAGTACTTC. This codes for CASSSRTGTGEETQYF. The full variable domain, its missing parts supplied by reference TRBV5-4 and TRBJ2-5, is ETGVTQSPTHLIKTRGQQVTLRCSSQSGHNTVSWYQQALGQGPQFIFQYYREEENGRGNFPPRFSGLQFPNYSSELNVNALELDDSALYLCASSSRTGTGEETQYFGPGTRLLVL.

The chain has TRBV19 and TRBJ1-6, with a possible D match to TRBD1 (5 bases). The V and J ends lost 10 bases and 4 bases respectively, with 14 bases between them. Germline V gene data show CDR1 as LNHDA and CDR2 as SQIVND (reference sequence). CDR3 size: 14 residues. Here the CDR3 DNA reads TGTGCCACCTCAGGGCAATTTTATAATTCACCCCTCCACTTT. Encoded protein: CATSGQFYNSPLHF.

The rearrangement joins TRBV6-6 to TRBJ1-4, with D maybe TRBD1 (5 bases). Trimming took off 8 bases at V and 4 bases at J, with 20 bases between the two ends. The germline CDR1 and CDR2 sequences are MNHNY and SVGAGI (reference sequence). The CDR3 is 16 residues long. The CDR3 DNA reads TGTGCCAGCGTCTTTGGAGGGGTGGGTCTTAATGAAAAACTGTTTTTT. Its protein product is CASVFGGVGLNEKLFF.

This chain links TRBV4-1 with TRBJ1-2; 7 bases match TRBD1. The CDR3 loop spans 19 amino acids. V was clipped by 1 base and J by 0 bases; unmatched bases: 14. The germline CDR1 and CDR2 sequences are MGHRA and YSYEKL. CDR3: CASSQVQGSPKLTNYGYTF. The CDR3 DNA follows: TGCGCCAGCAGCCAAGTACAGGGGTCCCCTAAACTCACTAACTATGGCTACACCTTC.

The rearrangement links TRBV6-1 to TRBJ2-5; 8 bases align to TRBD1. V was clipped by 6 bases and J by 11 bases; unmatched bases: 14. Germline CDR1 and CDR2: MNHNS and SASEGT. This CDR3 is 14 amino acids long. Written as DNA, the CDR3 is TGTGCCAGCAGACCGGGACAGGAGGTGGAAGAGCAGTACTTC. Its protein product is CASRPGQEVEEQYF.

The chain couples TRBV30 to TRBJ1-3; D may be TRBD1 (5 bases). Germline-derived CDR1 and CDR2 are GTSNPN and SVGIG (reference sequence). Trimming cost V 1 base and J 4 bases, with 14 bases left between them. The CDR3 is 15 residues long. CDR3: CAWSEGESTGNTIYF. Written as DNA, the CDR3 is TGTGCCTGGAGTGAAGGGGAATCGACCGGAAACACCATATATTTT.

This clone has only one observation. The V and J genes are TRBV7-8 and TRBJ2-1, with a tentative D call TRBD2 (6 bases). CDR1 is SGHVS, CDR2 FQNEAQ, per germline. Trimming pared 1 base from V and 5 bases from J, leaving 12 bases between. This CDR3 comprises 15 residues. This CDR3 reads CASSLGLTSHNEQFF. The CDR3 coding sequence is TGTGCCAGCAGCTTAGGTCTCACTAGCCACAATGAGCAGTTCTTC.

This chain links TRBV7-8 with TRBJ1-5; D unclear. The CDR3 consists of 15 residues. The V gene's germline CDR1 is SGHVS and CDR2 FQNEAQ. V lost 1 base and J lost 0, with 7 bases in between. CDR3 DNA sequence: TGTGCCAGCAGCTTAGACGGACTTAGCAATCAGCCCCAGCATTTT. Protein sequence: CASSLDGLSNQPQHF.

This clone occurred a few times. V is TRBV30 and J is TRBJ2-7; 7 bases line up with TRBD1. The J segment lost 5 bases and the V segment lost 4 bases, leaving 8 bases of the junction unmatched. The length of the CDR3 is 13 residues. Germline V lookup: CDR1 GTSNPN, CDR2 SVGIG (reference sequence). This CDR3 reads CAWNLGGFDEQYF. For the CDR3, the DNA is TGTGCCTGGAACCTAGGGGGCTTCGACGAGCAGTACTTC.

The V and J genes are TRBV10-2 and TRBJ2-2; the D gene is possibly TRBD2 (5 bases). The germline V and J ends were trimmed by 3 bases and 4 bases, with 12 bases remaining between them. The CDR3 extends over 15 amino acids. CDR1 is WSHSY, CDR2 SAAADI, per germline. The CDR3 here is CASSDSGMSTGELFF. The CDR3 DNA follows: TGCGCCAGCAGTGACTCCGGGATGAGCACCGGGGAGCTGTTTTTT.

The count of this clone is one. V usage is TRBV19 and J usage is TRBJ2-7, with D perhaps TRBD1 (5 bases). This CDR3 is 14 amino acids long. V lost 4 bases and J lost 1, with 11 bases in between. CDR1 and CDR2 from the germline V gene are LNHDA and SQIVND (reference sequence). DNA for the CDR3: TGTGCCAGTAGTACTGGGGCTGGGTCCTACGAGCAGTACTTC. This gives the protein CASSTGAGSYEQYF.

The chain recombines TRBV5-6 with TRBJ1-4; the D gene is possibly TRBD1 (6 bases). With 4 bases removed from V and 3 bases from J, the gap between germline ends came to 13 bases. In germline, CDR1 is SGHDT, CDR2 YYEEEE. This CDR3 is 15 amino acids long. DNA for the CDR3: TGTGCCAGCAGCGGCAGGGACAAAGCTAATGAAAAACTGTTTTTT. It codes for CASSGRDKANEKLFF.

The rearrangement uses TRBV5-1 and TRBJ1-2, with D possibly TRBD1 on 5 matching bases. This CDR3 has 12 amino acids. V lost 1 base to trimming and J lost 8 bases, with 9 bases between them. CDR1 and CDR2 (germline): SGHRS, YFSETQ. DNA for the CDR3: TGCGCCAGCAGCTTGCAGGGTGGGGGCTACACCTTC. Amino acid sequence: CASSLQGGGYTF.

This clone appeared a few times. The CDR3 DNA sequence: TGCGCCAGCAGATGGTCCCAACAGGGACGATATGGCTACACCTTC. Amino acids: CASRWSQQGRYGYTF. The J gene is TRBJ1-2, the V gene TRBV5-1; a weak D match, TRBD1 (6 bases). In germline, CDR1 is SGHRS, CDR2 YFSETQ. V was shortened by 5 bases and J by 5 bases, with 19 bases between the two germline ends. The CDR3 totals 15 residues.

The genes are TRBV4-2 and TRBJ2-1; D is ambiguous. This CDR3 spans 17 amino acids. The germline V and J ends were trimmed by 0 bases and 5 bases, with 17 bases remaining between them. Per the germline V gene, CDR1 is LGHNA and CDR2 is YNFKEQ. CDR3 sequence: CASSQDFSALPNNEQFF. CDR3 DNA: TGTGCCAGCAGCCAAGACTTCTCTGCACTACCCAACAATGAGCAGTTCTTC.